This paragraph covers one TCR beta chain sequence. What it binds is not known. The data derive from a study of cytomegalovirus exposure and HLA in healthy donors. Study summary: The approximately 120 validation repertoires used the same platform as the approximately 670 first-cohort repertoires (as reported by a later analysis).

Trimming stripped 3 bases from V and 2 bases from J, with 13 bases between. CDR1 is GTSNPN and CDR2 is SVGIG in the germline V gene (reference sequence). The CDR3 covers 14 residues. Study outcomes and limitations: Among the CMV-associated chains, three were confirmed in vitro as specific for CMV antigens. The tendency of first-cohort TCR clusters to co-occur in the approximately 120 validation repertoires was identified by a subsequent analysis.

Using immunoSEQ multiplex PCR, the repertoire was profiled, and TCRdb retains in-frame clones only, with some absent. The sample holds a few hundred thousand clones, roughly 87% seen once. From the 120-subject validation cohort, which was separate from the roughly 620-subject first cohort, the donors were drawn. V gene TRBV30 combines with J gene TRBJ1-1, with a weak D call TRBD1 (6 bases). Source material: PBMCs. The receptor comes from a man between 18 and 29 years old in good health and CMV-seropositive. CDR3 nucleotide sequence: TGTGCCTGGAGCGCAAAGGGGGGAAACACTGAAGCTTTCTTT. Translating it yields CAWSAKGGNTEAFF.